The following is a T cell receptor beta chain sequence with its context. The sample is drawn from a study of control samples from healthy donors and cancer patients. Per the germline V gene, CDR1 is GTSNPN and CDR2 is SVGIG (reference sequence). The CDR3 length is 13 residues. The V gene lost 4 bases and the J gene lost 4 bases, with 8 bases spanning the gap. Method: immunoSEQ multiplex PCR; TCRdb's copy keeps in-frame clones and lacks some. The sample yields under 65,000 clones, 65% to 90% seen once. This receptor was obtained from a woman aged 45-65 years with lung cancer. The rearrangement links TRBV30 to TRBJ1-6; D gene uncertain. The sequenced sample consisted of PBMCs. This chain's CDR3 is CAWTVPYNSPLHF. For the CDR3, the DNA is TGTGCCTGGACAGTTCCTTATAATTCACCCCTCCACTTT.